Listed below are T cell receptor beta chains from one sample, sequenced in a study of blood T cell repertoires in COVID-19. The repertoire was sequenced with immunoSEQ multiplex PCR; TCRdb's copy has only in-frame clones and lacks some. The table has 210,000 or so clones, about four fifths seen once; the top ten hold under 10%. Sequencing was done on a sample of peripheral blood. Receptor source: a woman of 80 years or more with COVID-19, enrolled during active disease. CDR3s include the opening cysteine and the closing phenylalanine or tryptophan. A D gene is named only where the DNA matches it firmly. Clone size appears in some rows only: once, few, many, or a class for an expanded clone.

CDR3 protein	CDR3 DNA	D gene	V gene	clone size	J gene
CASSAGGNTYEQYF	TGTGCCAGCAGCGCCGGAGGGAACACCTACGAGCAGTACTTC	.	TRBV7-3	many	TRBJ2-7
CASSTSGIKAYEQYF	TGTGCCAGCAGCACATCCGGGATAAAAGCCTACGAGCAGTACTTC	.	TRBV7-2	.	TRBJ2-7
CASSYGSGGAYNEQFF	TGTGCCAGCAGTTACGGGTCGGGGGGGGCGTACAATGAGCAGTTCTTC	TRBD2	TRBV6-6	.	TRBJ2-1
CASSPVSGTNEQFF	TGTGCCAGCTCACCTGTTTCCGGTACGAATGAGCAGTTCTTC	.	TRBV18	.	TRBJ2-1
CASKVRGTSYEQYF	TGTGCCAGCAAGGTTCGGGGTACCTCCTACGAGCAGTACTTC	.	TRBV6-5	.	TRBJ2-7
CASSRGSGGNQETQYF	TGTGCCAGCAGCCGGGGGAGCGGGGGGAACCAAGAGACCCAGTACTTC	TRBD2	TRBV5-4	.	TRBJ2-5
CASSGQTSGKGDTQYF	TGTGCCAGTAGTGGCCAGACTAGCGGAAAAGGAGATACGCAGTATTTT	TRBD2	TRBV19	once	TRBJ2-3
CASSSAAPSSGNTIYF	TGCGCCAGCAGCTCTGCGGCCCCAAGCTCTGGAAACACCATATATTTT	.	TRBV5-1	.	TRBJ1-3
CASSPMQRGGRGTDTQYF	TGTGCCAGCAGCCCAATGCAGCGGGGGGGCCGCGGCACAGATACGCAGTATTTT	TRBD2	TRBV4-2	.	TRBJ2-3
CASSFGGGAGNQPQHF	TGCGCCAGCAGCTTTGGAGGGGGCGCGGGCAATCAGCCCCAGCATTTT	TRBD1	TRBV5-1	.	TRBJ1-5
CASSQGGGVGYTF	TGTGCCAGCAGCCAAGGGGGAGGGGTTGGCTACACCTTC	.	TRBV12-3/TRBV12-4	.	TRBJ1-2
CSAYDRDGYTF	TGCAGTGCTTATGACAGGGATGGCTACACCTTC	TRBD1	TRBV20-1	.	TRBJ1-2
CASSWGQGETQYF	TGTGCCAGCAGTTGGGGGCAGGGCGAGACCCAGTACTTC	.	TRBV27	.	TRBJ2-5
CASSPPPGGDSGELFF	TGTGCCAGCTCACCACCGCCAGGGGGCGACTCCGGGGAGCTGTTTTTT	TRBD1	TRBV18	once	TRBJ2-2
CASRGQGYGYTF	TGTGCCAGCAGGGGACAGGGGTATGGCTACACCTTC	TRBD1	TRBV2	.	TRBJ1-2
CASSSTAGYTEAFF	TGTGCCAGCAGCTCTACAGCGGGGTACACTGAAGCTTTCTTT	.	TRBV5-4	.	TRBJ1-1
CASSPNGDRAQPQHF	TGTGCCAGCTCCCCTAACGGGGACAGAGCTCAGCCCCAGCATTTT	TRBD1	TRBV18	.	TRBJ1-5
CASSPGGSGANVLTF	TGTGCCAGCAGCCCGGGGGGCTCTGGGGCCAACGTCCTGACTTTC	TRBD2	TRBV6-2/TRBV6-3	.	TRBJ2-6
CASSPSGGNSPLHF	TGTGCCAGCAGCCCGTCAGGGGGGAATTCACCCCTCCACTTT	TRBD1	TRBV5-4	few	TRBJ1-6
CASSNPSRLVAHEQFF	TGTGCCAGCAGCAATCCGTCCCGACTGGTCGCCCATGAGCAGTTCTTC	.	TRBV7-3	.	TRBJ2-1
CASSLTGSTEAFF	TGTGCCAGCAGCCTCACAGGGAGCACTGAAGCTTTCTTT	.	TRBV2	few	TRBJ1-1
CASSLGTGANQPQHF	TGTGCCAGCAGCCTAGGGACAGGGGCGAATCAGCCCCAGCATTTT	TRBD1	TRBV2	few	TRBJ1-5
CASSYGPAREKLFF	TGTGCCAGCAGTTACGGGCCTGCGAGAGAAAAACTGTTTTTT	.	TRBV6-5	.	TRBJ1-4
CASSLGTPSGNTIYF	TGTGCCAGCAGTTTAGGGACACCATCTGGAAACACCATATATTTT	.	TRBV27	.	TRBJ1-3
CASSNLAGTGISYEQYF	TGTGCCAGCAGCAATCTCGCTGGGACAGGGATCTCCTACGAGCAGTACTTC	.	TRBV21-1	.	TRBJ2-7